Below, 21 T cell receptor beta chains from the same sample are listed, as sequenced in a study of tumor-infiltrating lymphocytes in primary liver carcinoma. Co-extraction of both nucleic acids (RNA and DNA) used about 20-34 mg of unsorted bulk tissue. TCR beta cDNA was made from approximately 500 ng total RNA with a constant-region primer. The TCR beta library was amplified through three nested multiplex PCR rounds in a modified ARM-PCR procedure. The two initial PCR rounds, approximately 10 cycles each, used TRBV1-TRBV30 forward and C-beta reverse primers. TCRdb ran MiXCR on the multiplex PCR reads and lists one entry per CDR3 protein. The sample yields some 30,000 distinct CDR3 sequences, about 79% seen once. The specimen sequenced was liver tumor tissue from sampling region 5. The subset is: tumor region T5, tumor centre. These TCRs come from a man in his forties with primary liver carcinoma and hepatitis B virus infection.

This clonotype was counted a single time. This chain joins TRBV29-1 and TRBJ2-7; perhaps TRBD2 as D (6 bases). The CDR3 has 12 amino acids. V was pared by 7 bases and J by 7 bases, with 17 bases between. From germline, CDR1 is SQVTM and CDR2 ANQGSEA. This CDR3 reads CSATSSSWEQYF. Written as DNA, the CDR3 is TGCAGCGCTACTAGCAGCTCCTGGGAGCAGTACTTC.

With regard to this clonotype: Possible read error: a much larger clone is one base away. The rearrangement links TRBV28 to TRBJ2-7, with 8 bases fitting TRBD2. Germline V gene sequence: CDR1 MDHEN, CDR2 SYDVKM. This CDR3 is built from 14 residues. With 3 bases clipped from V and 3 bases from J, the junction kept 4 bases outside the gene matches. CDR3 loop: CASSFLAGSYEQYF. The CDR3 DNA follows: TGTGCCAGCAGTTTTCTAGCGGGCAGCTACGAGCAGTACTTC.

Concerning this clonotype: Germline is not matched at one junction end, which may reflect a read error. The chain uses TRBV4-1 and TRBJ2-1; 9 bases align to TRBD1. CDR1 is MGHRA, CDR2 YSYEKL, per germline. This CDR3 has 17 residues. The CDR3 DNA sequence: TGCGCCAGCAGCCTGGGGACAGGGAGGAGCTCCTACAATGAGCGGTTTTTC. Protein: CASSLGTGRSSYNERFF.

This clonotype was counted only a few times. Since a much larger clone is just one base distant, this may be a read error. This sequence joins TRBV24-1 and TRBJ1-1, with D possibly being TRBD1 (5 bases). CDR1 is KGHDR and CDR2 is SFDVKD in the germline V gene. The CDR3 is 16 amino acids. DNA of the CDR3: TGTGTCACCAGTGCGGAAGCAGCATCGGGGGTCACTGAAGCTTTCTTT. It encodes CVTSAEAASGVTEAFF.

The V gene is TRBV6-5, the J gene TRBJ1-2; D gene unclear. The V gene's germline CDR1 is MNHEY and CDR2 SVGAGI. The V gene lost 11 bases and the J gene lost 2 bases, with 15 bases spanning the gap. The CDR3 contains 13 residues. CDR3 DNA: TGTGCCGGCACACCGGGATCCAACTATGGCTACACCTTC. Translation: CAGTPGSNYGYTF.

Note on this clonotype: One junction end does not reproduce the germline sequence, and a read error may be involved. CDR3 residues: CANSQDLGDTIYF. CDR3 coding DNA: TGCGCCAACAGTCAAGATCTCGGAGACACCATATACTTT. The rearrangement joins TRBV4-1 to TRBJ1-3; D ambiguous. Germline values: CDR1 MGHRA, CDR2 YSYEKL. The CDR3 spans 13 residues.

The chain uses TRBV7-9 and TRBJ2-1; D ambiguous. CDR1 is SEHNR, CDR2 FQNEAQ, per germline (reference sequence). The CDR3 contains 14 residues. Trimming pared 9 bases from V and 9 bases from J, leaving 21 bases between. Here the CDR3 reads CASSKSIRASEQFF. CDR3 DNA sequence: TGTGCCAGTAGTAAAAGTATCCGGGCCAGTGAGCAGTTCTTC.

Regarding this clonotype: This CDR3 is missing its conserved last phenylalanine or tryptophan, likely due to a read error. The V call is TRBV10-2, the J call TRBJ1-3; D is uncertain. The CDR3 is 12 residues long. From germline, CDR1 is WSHSY and CDR2 SAAADI. The CDR3 nucleotides are TGTGCCAGCAGCGATCCTGGAAACACCATATATTAT. As protein: CASSDPGNTIYY.

The rearrangement links TRBV6-5 to TRBJ2-1; D remains unclear. Germline lookup yields CDR1 MNHEY and CDR2 SVGAGI. V lost 6 bases and J 0 bases, leaving 12 bases between the germline ends. The CDR3 sequence is 15 residues long. The DNA of the CDR3 is TGTGCCAGCAGGGAATGCAGGAGCTCCTACAATGAGCAGTTCTTC. Translated: CASRECRSSYNEQFF.

In DNA form, the CDR3 reads TGTGCCAGCAGTTTAGGGACAGGGTGTACCTACGAGCAGTACTTC. Amino acids: CASSLGTGCTYEQYF. The gene calls are TRBV12-3 or TRBV12-4 and TRBJ2-7; the match to TRBD1 covers 8 bases. The CDR3 is made up of 15 amino acids. The J segment lost 2 bases and the V segment lost 1 base, leaving 4 bases of the junction unmatched.

V usage is TRBV4-1 and J usage is TRBJ1-5; D is uncertain. Germline loops: CDR1 MGHRA, CDR2 YSYEKL. The CDR3 is 14 residues long. CDR3 sequence: CESSQDTVYQPQHF. In DNA, the CDR3 is TGCGAAAGCAGCCAAGATACGGTCTATCAGCCCCAGCATTTT.

Details on this clonotype: One junction end does not reproduce the germline sequence, and a read error may be involved. This chain joins TRBV6-1 and TRBJ2-6, with a weak D call TRBD1 (6 bases). From germline, CDR1 is MNHNS and CDR2 SASEGT. The length of the CDR3 is 15 residues. Written as DNA, the CDR3 is TGTGCCAGCAGTCGAACAGGGTTCGGGGCCAACGTCCTAACTTTC. Translated, it gives CASSRTGFGANVLTF.

This clonotype was found a few times. Germline is not matched at one junction end, which may reflect a read error. V gene TRBV7-9 combines with J gene TRBJ2-5; 7 bases match TRBD1. The length of the CDR3 is 14 residues. Germline assignment: CDR1 SEHNR and CDR2 FQNEAQ (reference sequence). In nucleotides, the CDR3 is TGTGCCAGCAGCCACCGGGACAGCCAAGAGACCCAGTGCTTC. Amino acid sequence: CASSHRDSQETQCF. The full variable domain, rest sourced from reference TRBV7-9 and TRBJ2-5, is DTGVSQNPRHKITKRGQNVTFRCDPISEHNRLYWYRQTLGQGPEFLTYFQNEAQLEKSRLLSDRFSAERPKGSFSTLEIQRTEQGDSAMYLCASSHRDSQETQCFGPGTRLLVL.

The rearrangement joins TRBV2 to TRBJ1-1; D ambiguous. From germline, CDR1 is SNHLY and CDR2 FYNNEI. Trimming removed 7 bases from V and 0 bases from J, with 18 bases in between. There are 16 residues in the CDR3. The CDR3 here is CASKHIGQSLNTEAFF. The DNA for the CDR3 is TGTGCCAGCAAACACATAGGTCAAAGCCTGAACACTGAAGCTTTCTTT. The entire variable domain, with the rest obtained from reference TRBV2 and TRBJ1-1, is as follows: EPEVTQTPSHQVTQMGQEVILRCVPISNHLYFYWYRQILGQKVEFLVSFYNNEISEKSEIFDDQFSVERPDGSNFTLKIRSTKLEDSAMYFCASKHIGQSLNTEAFFGQGTRLTVV.

V usage is TRBV11-2 and J usage is TRBJ2-5, with D perhaps TRBD1 or TRBD2 (6 bases each). Between the trimmed V and J ends, which lost 9 bases and 5 bases, there was a span of 19 bases. Per the germline V gene, CDR1 is SGHAT and CDR2 is FQNNGV. The CDR3 is 14 residues long. CDR3 sequence (DNA): TGTGCCAGTAGCCCGGGTCAGGGGAGGGAGACCCAGTACTTC. Its protein product is CASSPGQGRETQYF.

This clonotype appeared once. The genes are TRBV6-2 or TRBV6-3 and TRBJ1-2; D possibly corresponds to TRBD1 (5 bases). Germline V gives CDR1 MNHEY, CDR2 SVGEGT. Between the trimmed V and J ends, which lost 2 bases and 4 bases, there was a span of 8 bases. The CDR3 has 13 amino acids. The chain's CDR3 is CASSYQDSYGYTF. The CDR3 DNA is TGTGCCAGCAGTTACCAAGACAGCTATGGCTACACCTTC.

The rearrangement uses TRBV9 and TRBJ2-7; TRBD2 aligns across 8 bases. With 9 bases clipped from V and 5 bases from J, the junction kept 7 bases outside the gene matches. CDR3 length equals 12 residues. CDR1 is SGDLS and CDR2 is YYNGEE in the germline V gene. In nucleotides, the CDR3 is TGTGCCAACGGGGGGGATAGGAACGAGCAGTACTTC. Amino acid sequence: CANGGDRNEQYF.

Of note for this clonotype: One end of the junction varies from germline; a read error may be responsible. V is TRBV5-5 and J is TRBJ2-1, with TRBD2 matching over 9 bases. The CDR3 length is 17 residues. CDR1 SGHKS and CDR2 YYEKEE come from the germline V gene (reference sequence). As DNA, the CDR3 is TGTGTCAGCAGCTCGGGACTAGCCATCGGCTACTACAATGAGCAGTTCTTC. Translating it yields CVSSSGLAIGYYNEQFF.

The chain is built from TRBV20-1 and TRBJ1-6, with TRBD1 identical over 9 bases. V lost 3 bases, J lost 6 bases, and 9 bases stayed unmatched. CDR3 size: 16 residues. CDR1 and CDR2 (germline): DFQATT, SNEGSKA (reference sequence). The CDR3 is CSARSTGGSSNSPLHF. The DNA for the CDR3 is TGCAGTGCTAGGTCTACAGGGGGCAGTAGTAATTCACCCCTCCACTTT.

In the case of this clonotype: One end of the junction fails to match germline, which may point to a read error. The gene calls are TRBV6-1 and TRBJ2-7; 7 nucleotides agree with TRBD1. The CDR3 consists of 18 residues. The germline CDR1 and CDR2 sequences are MNHNS and SASEGT. The CDR3 DNA is TGTGCCAGCAGTAGATATAATTGGATCGGGACAGAGACCTATGAGCAGTACTTC. This encodes CASSRYNWIGTETYEQYF.

With regard to this clonotype: A read error may produce the germline difference seen at one junction end. The gene calls are TRBV5-6 and TRBJ1-1; D might be TRBD1 (6 bases). This CDR3 has 15 amino acids. Germline CDR1 SGHDT, CDR2 YYEEEE. The CDR3 sequence: CASSFGLGGSTEAIF. The CDR3 DNA is TGTGCCAGCAGCTTCGGATTAGGGGGAAGCACTGAAGCTATCTTT.